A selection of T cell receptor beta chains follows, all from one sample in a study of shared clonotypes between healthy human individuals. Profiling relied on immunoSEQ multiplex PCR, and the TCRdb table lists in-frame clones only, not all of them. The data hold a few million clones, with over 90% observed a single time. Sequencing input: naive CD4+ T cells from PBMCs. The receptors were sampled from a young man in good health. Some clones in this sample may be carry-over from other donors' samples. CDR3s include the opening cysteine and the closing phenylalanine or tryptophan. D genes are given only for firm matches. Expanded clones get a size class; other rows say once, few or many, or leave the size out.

TGTGCCAGCAGCCCAGGCGCGAGGGCGCGCAATCAGCCCCAGCATTTT	CASSPGARARNQPQHF	.	TRBJ1-5	.	TRBV11-2
TGTGCCAGCAGTTTCCTCTCTGGGGCCAACGTCCTGACTTTC	CASSFLSGANVLTF	.	TRBJ2-6	.	TRBV6-5
TGTGCCAGCACCGACAGGTGGTCAGATCAGCCCCAGCATTTT	CASTDRWSDQPQHF	few	TRBJ1-5	.	TRBV6-6
TGTGCAACAGGGGCCCCCATGAACACTGAAGCTTTCTTT	CATGAPMNTEAFF	.	TRBJ1-1	TRBD1	TRBV28
TGCGCCAGCAGCTTCGGCAGTGCAACTAATGAAAAACTGTTTTTT	CASSFGSATNEKLFF	.	TRBJ1-4	.	TRBV5-1
TGTGCCAGCAGCGTAGAGGCAGGGGTTCAAGAGACCCAGTACTTC	CASSVEAGVQETQYF	.	TRBJ2-5	.	TRBV9
TGTGCCAGCAGCGTAGAAGACGGACTAGCGGTTGAGCAGTTCTTC	CASSVEDGLAVEQFF	.	TRBJ2-1	TRBD2	TRBV9
TGTGCCAGCAGCCCGGGGTATACGCAGTATTTT	CASSPGYTQYF	.	TRBJ2-3	.	TRBV11-3
TGTGCCAGCAGTGCCGGGACAGGGGGAGAAGCTAACTATGGCTACACCTTC	CASSAGTGGEANYGYTF	few	TRBJ1-2	TRBD1	TRBV6-1
TGCGCCAGCAGCTTGGGCCAACTCAGCTCCTACAATGAGCAGTTCTTC	CASSLGQLSSYNEQFF	.	TRBJ2-1	.	TRBV5-1
TGTGCCAGCTTCTCAGGAACCTACGAGCAGTACTTC	CASFSGTYEQYF	few	TRBJ2-7	.	TRBV27
TGTGCCAGCAGGGCCACGAGATCAGATACGCAGTATTTT	CASRATRSDTQYF	.	TRBJ2-3	.	TRBV5-4
TGTGCCACCCATGGGCCCGGGTGGACTGAAGCTTTCTTT	CATHGPGWTEAFF	.	TRBJ1-1	.	TRBV19
TGTGCCAGTAGTATAAGGCGGCAGGGGGGGGATACGCAGTATTTT	CASSIRRQGGDTQYF	.	TRBJ2-3	.	TRBV19
TGTGCCAGCAGTGAATATGGACGGACTAGCGGGAGAGGGAATACGCAGTATTTT	CASSEYGRTSGRGNTQYF	.	TRBJ2-3	TRBD2	TRBV25-1
TGTGCCAGCAGTGAGAGACAGGGAAGAAACACCATATATTTT	CASSERQGRNTIYF	.	TRBJ1-3	TRBD1	TRBV2
TGTGCCAGCTCACCACCGCCGGGAGAGACCCAGTACTTC	CASSPPPGETQYF	.	TRBJ2-5	.	TRBV18
TGTGCCAGCAGCCGTGATTTGAGAGATTACCAAGAGACCCAGTACTTC	CASSRDLRDYQETQYF	.	TRBJ2-5	.	TRBV5-4
TGTGCCAGCAGCGTGTCGTGGGGGGCGCCTTCGGCCCAGTACTTC	CASSVSWGAPSAQYF	.	TRBJ2-5	.	TRBV6-5
TGTGCCAGTAGCTCTCTCGGACTAGCGGTGAACACCGGGGAGCTGTTTTTT	CASSSLGLAVNTGELFF	.	TRBJ2-2	TRBD2	TRBV19
TGTGCCAGCAGCTATGACAGGAGGCCGAGTCAGTACTTC	CASSYDRRPSQYF	.	TRBJ2-4	.	TRBV28
TGTGCCAGCAGTTACCCTAGGGGAGGGCCTAATGAAAAACTGTTTTTT	CASSYPRGGPNEKLFF	.	TRBJ1-4	.	TRBV27
TGTGCCAGCACCAGTTCCTACGAGCAGTACTTC	CASTSSYEQYF	.	TRBJ2-7	.	TRBV7-2
TGTGCCAGCAGTGAAAGGAAACAGGCCACTAGCACAGATACGCAGTATTTT	CASSERKQATSTDTQYF	.	TRBJ2-3	.	TRBV6-1
TGTGCCAGCAGGGGGGAGGATCAGCCCCAGCATTTT	CASRGEDQPQHF	.	TRBJ1-5	.	TRBV2
TGTGCGAGCAGTGGGGGGAGGTCCTACGAGCAGTACTTC	CASSGGRSYEQYF	.	TRBJ2-7	.	TRBV27
TGTGCCAGCACCCTCCGGGTCCCCACCCTCGAAGAGACCCAGTACTTC	CASTLRVPTLEETQYF	.	TRBJ2-5	.	TRBV18
TGCAGCGTTGCACATACAGGGTTGGGAAACATTCAGTACTTC	CSVAHTGLGNIQYF	.	TRBJ2-4	.	TRBV29-1
TGTGCCAGCGGCTTCCAGGGGCAGAGTAATGAAAAACTGTTTTTT	CASGFQGQSNEKLFF	once	TRBJ1-4	.	TRBV11-1
TGCAGCGTTGGGGGACCTAAGAACACCGGGGAGCTGTTTTTT	CSVGGPKNTGELFF	.	TRBJ2-2	.	TRBV29-1
TGTGCCAGCACGGACAGCTCTGGGGCCAACGTCCTGACTTTC	CASTDSSGANVLTF	.	TRBJ2-6	.	TRBV28
TGTGCCAGCAGTTTAAACAGGGGGCCCTCTGGAAACACCATATATTTT	CASSLNRGPSGNTIYF	.	TRBJ1-3	TRBD1	TRBV28
TGTGCCAGCAGCGTAATAGCGGGAGAGTTCAATGAGCAGTTCTTC	CASSVIAGEFNEQFF	.	TRBJ2-1	TRBD2	TRBV9
TGCAGCGTTGATCCCCGGGCCCGGGGGCTTAACTATGGCTACACCTTC	CSVDPRARGLNYGYTF	.	TRBJ1-2	.	TRBV29-1
TGTGCCAGCTCGCCATTGGGGGGACTTGGCCCCAATGAGCAGTTCTTC	CASSPLGGLGPNEQFF	.	TRBJ2-1	.	TRBV18
TGTGCCAGCAGCCGGGGACAAAGTAATGAAAAACTGTTTTTT	CASSRGQSNEKLFF	.	TRBJ1-4	.	TRBV7-8
TGTGCCAGCAGCCCGCGTAGAGGGGGGATATTCTCTGGAAACACCATATATTTT	CASSPRRGGIFSGNTIYF	.	TRBJ1-3	.	TRBV7-2
TGTGCCAGCAGTGAATATGGGGGATGGGGAAACACCATATATTTT	CASSEYGGWGNTIYF	.	TRBJ1-3	.	TRBV25-1
TGTGCCAGCAGTTTAGTCAATGAGCAGTTCTTC	CASSLVNEQFF	.	TRBJ2-1	.	TRBV6-6
TGTGCCTGGAGTGTACTAGGAGGCGGCGACTCTGGAAACACCATATATTTT	CAWSVLGGGDSGNTIYF	.	TRBJ1-3	.	TRBV30
TGCAGCGTTGAATTACAGGGAAAACTGTTTTTT	CSVELQGKLFF	.	TRBJ1-4	.	TRBV29-1
TGTGCCAGCAGCTTGGGGGGCACCGGAGAATATGGCTACACCTTC	CASSLGGTGEYGYTF	.	TRBJ1-2	.	TRBV5-4
TGCAGTAACGGTAGGCAGCCCCAGCATTTT	CSNGRQPQHF	.	TRBJ1-5	.	TRBV20-1
TGTGCCAGCTCACCATATCGGGGAGAAGAGACCCAGTACTTC	CASSPYRGEETQYF	once	TRBJ2-5	.	TRBV18
TGTGCCAGCAGCCAGGGAGTTGGGACAGGGGCCTACAATGAGCAGTTCTTC	CASSQGVGTGAYNEQFF	.	TRBJ2-1	TRBD1	TRBV9
TGTGCCAGCCGGGCCGGGACAGGGTTCCCTGAAGCTTTCTTT	CASRAGTGFPEAFF	once	TRBJ1-1	TRBD1	TRBV6-6
TGTGCCAGCAGCGTAGAAGCGGGGGGAGCCACCGGGGAGCTGTTTTTT	CASSVEAGGATGELFF	.	TRBJ2-2	TRBD2	TRBV9
TGTGCCAGCAGCCCAAACGTAGAGGGTGAAGCTTTCTTT	CASSPNVEGEAFF	.	TRBJ1-1	.	TRBV7-2
TGTGCCATCAGTGAGGGACAGGGGGCCCTCTACGAGCAGTACTTC	CAISEGQGALYEQYF	.	TRBJ2-7	TRBD1	TRBV10-3
TGTGCCAGCCAAGGGGGGGGGTACGAAGCTTTCTTT	CASQGGGYEAFF	.	TRBJ1-1	.	TRBV6-1
TGTGCCAGCAGTCCGCCGGGAGGATTTGGCACAGATACGCAGTATTTT	CASSPPGGFGTDTQYF	.	TRBJ2-3	TRBD2	TRBV28
TGTGCCAGCAGCCTTGGGGACAGGGATCAGCCCCAGCATTTT	CASSLGDRDQPQHF	.	TRBJ1-5	TRBD1	TRBV6-6
TGTGCCATCAACGACAGGGTACAAGAGACCCAGTACTTC	CAINDRVQETQYF	.	TRBJ2-5	TRBD1	TRBV10-3
TGTGCCAGCAGTTCAGGACAGGGGATCTATGGCTACACCTTC	CASSSGQGIYGYTF	.	TRBJ1-2	TRBD1	TRBV28
TGTGCCAGCAGCCGGGACAGGGGGCAAGGCTACTTC	CASSRDRGQGYF	.	TRBJ2-4	TRBD1	TRBV5-8